These 24 T cell receptor beta chains came from one sample sequenced in a study of early T cells in non-severe SARS-CoV-2 infection. Via MiXCR, TCRdb re-called the 5' RACE reads, giving one row per CDR3 protein. The sample records fewer than 120,000 distinct CDR3 sequences, 10% to 15% being singletons. Source: whole blood, taken at baseline. The receptors shown here come from an adult who was a healthcare worker with PCR-confirmed SARS-CoV-2 infection or an uninfected control (not recorded which).

The table lists this clonotype with many counts. The chain is built from TRBV7-2 and TRBJ2-1; D might be TRBD2 (6 bases). CDR1 and CDR2 from the germline V gene are SGHTA and FQGNSA. The CDR3 sequence is 16 residues long. Trimming pared 1 base from V and 4 bases from J, leaving 14 bases between. CDR3 in DNA: TGTGCCAGCAGCTTAGGATCTAGCGTTGAGTACAATGAGCAGTTCTTC. Encoded protein: CASSLGSSVEYNEQFF.

V and J are TRBV6-5 and TRBJ2-7; weak D call: TRBD1 (5 bases). Germline V CDR1 and CDR2: MNHEY, SVGAGI. The V and J ends lost 3 bases and 3 bases respectively, with 18 bases between them. This CDR3 has 16 amino acids. As DNA, the CDR3 is TGTGCCAGCAGTTATCAGGTTGCACGGACAAGCTACGAGCAGTACTTC. Residues: CASSYQVARTSYEQYF.

This clonotype was seen at least ten times. This chain uses TRBV12-3 or TRBV12-4 with TRBJ1-5; tentative D call: TRBD1 (5 bases). CDR3 length equals 20 residues. V was pared by 6 bases and J by 1 base, with 28 bases between. The CDR3 nucleotides read TGTGCCAGCAGCTATCGCCCGGGCCTCGGCGGGGGATACAGCAATCAGCCCCAGCATTTT. Translated, it gives CASSYRPGLGGGYSNQPQHF.

This rearrangement joins TRBV27 to TRBJ1-2, with a tentative D call TRBD1 (6 bases). Trimming stripped 5 bases from V and 3 bases from J, with 16 bases between. Per the germline V gene, CDR1 is MNHEY and CDR2 is SMNVEV (reference sequence). CDR3 length: 15 amino acids. The CDR3 coding sequence is TGTGCCAGCAGTCCAGTTCAGGGGTATTACTATGGCTACACCTTC. This encodes CASSPVQGYYYGYTF.

This clonotype was seen repeatedly, ten times or more. V usage is TRBV13 and J usage is TRBJ1-1; D ambiguous. CDR1 and CDR2 (germline): PRHDT, FYEKMQ (reference sequence). V was clipped by 7 bases and J by 2 bases, with 14 bases between them. The CDR3 is 14 amino acids. The CDR3 nucleotides are TGTGCCAGCACCCCACTCGGACTCAACACTGAAGCTTTCTTT. Amino acid sequence: CASTPLGLNTEAFF.

The table lists this clonotype with many counts. The rearrangement links TRBV3-1 to TRBJ2-1, with TRBD2 matching 15 bases. This CDR3 has 16 amino acids. CDR1 and CDR2 (germline): LGHDT, YNNKEL (reference sequence). V lost 4 bases and J lost 9; bases outside the gene matches: 7. CDR3: CASSLGTSGGNFEQFF. The CDR3 nucleotides read TGTGCCAGCAGCCTCGGGACTAGCGGGGGGAATTTTGAGCAGTTCTTC.

This chain connects TRBV27 to TRBJ2-3; TRBD2 matches at 10 bases. CDR1 and CDR2 (germline): MNHEY, SMNVEV (reference sequence). V was pared by 5 bases and J by 7 bases, with 15 bases of the junction left unmatched. The CDR3 extends over 17 amino acids. CDR3 coding DNA: TGTGCCAGCAGTGCTGAATCCAGCGGGAGGGGAAAGAATACGCAGTATTTT. Translated: CASSAESSGRGKNTQYF.

V is TRBV7-2 and J is TRBJ1-2; 9 bases align to TRBD1. The CDR3 is 14 amino acids. The junction had 7 bases not matched to a gene; V was cut back by 3 bases and J by 8 bases. CDR1 and CDR2 from the germline V gene are SGHTA and FQGNSA. The CDR3 DNA reads as TGTGCCAGCAGCTTTTCGGGACAGGGTAGGGGCTACACCTTC. Amino acids: CASSFSGQGRGYTF.

The chain recombines TRBV30 with TRBJ2-2; no firm D call. V dropped 3 bases and J dropped 6 bases, with 11 bases sitting between them. Per the germline V gene, CDR1 is GTSNPN and CDR2 is SVGIG (reference sequence). CDR3 length equals 13 residues. CDR3 nucleotides: TGTGCCTGGAGCGGGCGGTTAGCCGGGGAGCTGTTTTTT. It encodes CAWSGRLAGELFF.

This clonotype was counted only a few times. The chain is built from TRBV4-1 and TRBJ1-1, with D possibly being TRBD1 (5 bases). V lost 0 bases, J lost 4 bases, and 12 bases lay in between. The CDR3 consists of 15 residues. Germline CDR1 is MGHRA and CDR2 is YSYEKL. The DNA for the CDR3 is TGCGCCAGCAGCCAAGATACGGGGCCGGGCACTGAAGCTTTCTTT. As protein: CASSQDTGPGTEAFF.

The chain employs TRBV5-1 and TRBJ2-3; 13 nucleotides agree with TRBD2. This CDR3 contains 18 residues. CDR1 is SGHRS and CDR2 is YFSETQ in the germline V gene. V shed 5 bases and J 6 bases; nucleotides not matched to a gene: 15. CDR3 region: CASRHTSGGAPRLDTQYF. The DNA of the CDR3 is TGCGCCAGCAGGCATACTAGCGGGGGGGCCCCAAGGTTGGATACGCAGTATTTT. The full variable domain, its missing parts supplied by reference TRBV5-1 and TRBJ2-3, is KAGVTQTPRYLIKTRGQQVTLSCSPISGHRSVSWYQQTPGQGLQFLFEYFSETQRNKGNFPGRFSGRQFSNSRSEMNVSTLELGDSALYLCASRHTSGGAPRLDTQYFGPGTRLTVL.

This clonotype appeared many times. The chain joins TRBV6-1 to TRBJ1-1; tentative D call: TRBD1 (5 bases). With 3 bases removed from V and 1 base from J, the gap between germline ends came to 9 bases. The CDR3 sequence is 14 residues long. CDR1 and CDR2 (germline): MNHNS, SASEGT. The CDR3: CASSDRGRNTEAFF. The CDR3 region has the DNA TGTGCCAGCAGTGACCGGGGGAGGAACACTGAAGCTTTCTTT.

This clonotype was observed many times. CDR3 DNA sequence: TGTGCCACCAGTGAGGGGACAGGGAATCAGCCCCAGCATTTT. It encodes CATSEGTGNQPQHF. V and J are TRBV24-1 and TRBJ1-5; 9 bases agree with TRBD1. The V gene's germline CDR1 is KGHDR and CDR2 SFDVKD. V shed 4 bases, J shed 4 bases, and the junction held 1 base outside the gene matches. The CDR3 spans 14 residues.

V usage is TRBV20-1 and J usage is TRBJ2-1, with D possibly called TRBD1 or TRBD2 (6 bases each). V was cut by 2 bases and J by 5 bases, with 13 bases left in between. From germline, CDR1 is DFQATT and CDR2 SNEGSKA (reference sequence). The CDR3 is made up of 14 amino acids. CDR3 in DNA: TGCAGTGCTAGATCGGGGGCTACCCACAATGAGCAGTTCTTC. Amino acids: CSARSGATHNEQFF.

As DNA, the CDR3 is TGCGCCAGCAGCGCCGGACCCAGCTCCTACGAGCAGTACTTC. Translation: CASSAGPSSYEQYF. The chain joins TRBV5-1 to TRBJ2-7; no reliable D call. The CDR3 totals 14 residues. Germline CDR1 reads SGHRS; CDR2 reads YFSETQ. V lost 4 bases and J 0 bases, leaving 11 bases between the germline ends.

This clonotype has a handful of counts. The chain joins TRBV6-5 to TRBJ1-4, with no clear D. Trimming pared 6 bases from V and 14 bases from J, leaving 16 bases between. CDR1 and CDR2 (germline): MNHEY, SVGAGI. CDR3 length: 12 residues. CDR3 coding DNA: TGTGCCAGCAGACTAGGAGCGGGAAGGCTGTTTTTT. It translates to CASRLGAGRLFF.

The V call is TRBV29-1, the J call TRBJ1-1; no clear D gene. The CDR3 runs 12 residues. CDR1 is SQVTM, CDR2 ANQGSEA, per germline. V was clipped by 7 bases and J by 5 bases, with 14 bases between them. The CDR3 here is CSALPAGTEAFF. In DNA, the CDR3 is TGCAGCGCCCTCCCCGCGGGGACTGAAGCTTTCTTT.

The chain combines TRBV29-1 with TRBJ1-1; D perhaps matches TRBD1 (5 bases). The CDR3 has 11 amino acids. Germline V gene data show CDR1 as SQVTM and CDR2 as ANQGSEA. Here the CDR3 DNA reads TGCAGTGGGGCGGCCCCTGGTGAAGCTTTCTTT. This encodes CSGAAPGEAFF.

This clonotype was seen a handful of times. This chain connects TRBV28 to TRBJ1-4; 10 bases agree with TRBD1. The V gene's germline CDR1 is MDHEN and CDR2 SYDVKM. The CDR3 runs 14 residues. The V gene end was trimmed by 5 bases and the J gene end by 10 bases; junction bases not matched to a gene: 7. The DNA for the CDR3 is TGTGCCAGCAGTCCGGGACAGGGGATGCCAAAACTGTTTTTT. Translation: CASSPGQGMPKLFF.

There are a few counts of this clonotype. J is TRBJ2-5 and V is TRBV5-1, with D perhaps assigned TRBD1 or TRBD2 (5 bases each). V shed 0 bases and J shed 4 bases, with 13 bases lying between them. The V gene's germline CDR1 is SGHRS and CDR2 YFSETQ. The CDR3 has 15 amino acids. CDR3 in DNA: TGCGCCAGCAGCTTGGGGCCGGGGCGTAGAGAGACCCAGTACTTC. The encoded protein is CASSLGPGRRETQYF.

This clonotype was counted only a few times. This chain connects TRBV19 to TRBJ1-1, with D uncertain. Looked up from germline, CDR1 is LNHDA and CDR2 is SQIVND (reference sequence). V shed 4 bases and J shed 0 bases, with 15 bases lying between them. The CDR3 extends over 16 amino acids. CDR3 sequence reads: CASSRLRTALNTEAFF. Here the CDR3 DNA reads TGTGCCAGTAGTAGATTACGGACCGCTTTGAACACTGAAGCTTTCTTT.

The chain has TRBV7-6 and TRBJ1-1, with 9 nucleotides matching TRBD1. The V gene end was trimmed by 3 bases and the J gene end by 4 bases; junction bases not matched to a gene: 3. Germline V gene sequence: CDR1 SGHVS, CDR2 FNYEAQ. This CDR3 region has 14 residues. The CDR3 bases are TGTGCCAGCAGCTTCGGGACAGGGTCCACTGAAGCTTTCTTT. Its protein is CASSFGTGSTEAFF.

This clonotype was seen a few times. The chain recombines TRBV19 with TRBJ2-2, with TRBD2 matching over 13 bases. Losses at the gene ends were 2 bases for V and 5 bases for J; bases not matched to a gene: 5. CDR3 size: 17 residues. Per the germline V gene, CDR1 is LNHDA and CDR2 is SQIVND (reference sequence). The CDR3 sequence is CASSINPGLAGTGELFF. CDR3 sequence (DNA): TGTGCCAGTAGTATAAACCCGGGACTAGCGGGGACCGGGGAGCTGTTTTTT.

This clonotype occurred a few times. This rearrangement joins TRBV5-1 to TRBJ2-2, with 10 bases matching TRBD2. Trimming at V came to 4 bases and at J to 4 bases, leaving 10 bases not matched to a gene. Germline V gene data show CDR1 as SGHRS and CDR2 as YFSETQ. The CDR3 has 17 residues. CDR3 residues: CASSKAPSGGGTGELFF. CDR3 nucleotide sequence: TGCGCCAGCAGCAAAGCACCTAGCGGGGGCGGCACCGGGGAGCTGTTTTTT. Full variable domain (rest looked up from reference TRBV5-1 and TRBJ2-2): KAGVTQTPRYLIKTRGQQVTLSCSPISGHRSVSWYQQTPGQGLQFLFEYFSETQRNKGNFPGRFSGRQFSNSRSEMNVSTLELGDSALYLCASSKAPSGGGTGELFFGEGSRLTVL.